This TCR beta chain was documented in a study of cytomegalovirus exposure and HLA in healthy donors. General observations from the study: Links to common viral pathogens appeared, in a later analysis, for several of the most significant clusters. In a later analysis, across HLA loci, associated TCR counts were highest for DRB1, lowest for HLA-C. Previously analyzed data showed that most TCR beta V segments were productive at a frequency of about 87% or about 30%. According to the study, some 160 TCR beta chains were cytomegalovirus-associated.

Germline-derived CDR1 and CDR2 are LNHNV and YYDKDF (reference sequence). This CDR3 is built from 14 residues. V lost 5 bases to trimming and J lost 8 bases; unmatched junction nucleotides: 11. 13 Jbeta primers and 60 Vbeta primers were used for the PCR. The method was immunoSEQ multiplex PCR; TCRdb's version includes in-frame clones alone and lacks a portion of them. The table lists 220,000 or so clones, around 73% of them singletons. Worth noting for this clone: Its antigen is still unknown.

The specimen sequenced was PBMCs. This receptor was obtained from a male donor in good health and CMV-seronegative. The chain joins TRBV15 to TRBJ2-7, with TRBD1 matching over 8 bases. The CDR3 region is CATSEGQGPFQQYF. CDR3 DNA: TGTGCCACCAGCGAAGGACAGGGCCCTTTTCAGCAGTACTTC.